Listed below are T cell receptor beta chains from one sample, sequenced in a study of T cell repertoires in cytomegalovirus infection. No antigen has been assigned to these receptors. In TCRdb, the reads were re-called with MiXCR into one record per CDR3 protein. The sample lists around 570,000 distinct CDR3 sequences; approximately 40% were seen once. The starting material was cultured PBMCs, obtained from culture after CMV antigen stimulation. These receptors all stem from a human donor in good health (CMV status not recorded). Some clones in this sample may be carry-over from other donors' samples. CDR3s include the opening cysteine and the closing phenylalanine or tryptophan. The D gene is left open where the match is weak.

D gene | V gene | CDR3 protein
- | TRBV4-3 | CASSLGAGQINTGELFF
TRBD1 | TRBV12-5 | CASGLVEGQGLYSNQPQHF
TRBD1 | TRBV19 | CASSTTGQGDYGYTF
TRBD1 | TRBV28 | CASGRDSEAFF
- | TRBV12-3/TRBV12-4 | CASLRSDTQYF
- | TRBV24-1 | CATSPRGQYNEQFF
- | TRBV7-9 | CASSYRVGETQYF
TRBD1 | TRBV12-3/TRBV12-4 | CASSPGTVKLYGYTF
- | TRBV7-6 | CASSLAPTAYEQYF
TRBD2 | TRBV7-2 | CASSILGLANEQFF
- | TRBV7-2 | CASSFQGRNTQYF